Listed below are T cell receptor beta chains from one sample, sequenced in a study of blood T cell repertoires in COVID-19. Here immunoSEQ multiplex PCR was the method, and the copy in TCRdb shows in-frame clones only, minus some. In the table there are approximately 440,000 clones, about 90% of which are singletons. The specimen was PBMCs or T cells enriched from blood (not recorded which). These receptors were obtained from a woman in her late teens or twenties who had recovered from COVID-19. CDR3s include the opening cysteine and the closing phenylalanine or tryptophan. D genes are given only for firm matches. Not all rows give a size; the values are once, few, many and, for expanded clones, a class.

V gene: TRBV30; J gene: TRBJ1-2; D gene: .; clone size: .; CDR3 protein: CAWRGVGNYGYTF; CDR3 DNA: TGTGCCTGGAGGGGAGTCGGAAACTATGGCTACACCTTC
V gene: TRBV5-1; J gene: TRBJ1-4; D gene: TRBD1; clone size: .; CDR3 protein: CASSFRQGAGEKLFF; CDR3 DNA: TGCGCCAGCAGCTTCCGTCAGGGGGCGGGCGAAAAACTGTTTTTT
V gene: TRBV19; J gene: TRBJ1-1; D gene: .; clone size: once; CDR3 protein: CASSLLNTEAFF; CDR3 DNA: TGTGCCAGTAGTCTTCTGAACACTGAAGCTTTCTTT
V gene: TRBV24-1; J gene: TRBJ2-5; D gene: TRBD2; clone size: .; CDR3 protein: CATSGGRGQETQYF; CDR3 DNA: TGTGCCACCTCGGGGGGGCGGGGGCAAGAGACCCAGTACTTC
V gene: TRBV30; J gene: TRBJ1-1; D gene: .; clone size: .; CDR3 protein: CAWRGRSGLGTEAFF; CDR3 DNA: TGTGCCTGGAGAGGGAGGTCGGGGTTGGGCACTGAAGCTTTCTTT
V gene: TRBV19; J gene: TRBJ2-3; D gene: .; clone size: .; CDR3 protein: CASSTSGGTDTQYF; CDR3 DNA: TGTGCCAGTAGTACGTCGGGGGGCACAGATACGCAGTATTTT
V gene: TRBV19; J gene: TRBJ2-1; D gene: TRBD2; clone size: .; CDR3 protein: CASSIETSGVDEQFF; CDR3 DNA: TGTGCCAGTAGTATAGAGACTAGCGGGGTCGATGAGCAGTTCTTC
V gene: TRBV18; J gene: TRBJ1-4; D gene: TRBD1; clone size: .; CDR3 protein: CASSPGQLYSNEKLFF; CDR3 DNA: TGTGCCAGCTCACCGGGACAGCTTTATTCTAATGAAAAACTGTTTTTT
V gene: TRBV4-1; J gene: TRBJ1-1; D gene: TRBD1; clone size: .; CDR3 protein: CASSQGGQGGRDTEAFF; CDR3 DNA: TGCGCCAGCAGCCAAGGGGGACAGGGGGGCAGGGACACTGAAGCTTTCTTT
V gene: TRBV7-2; J gene: TRBJ1-2; D gene: .; clone size: .; CDR3 protein: CASSLGGTAVNYGYTF; CDR3 DNA: TGTGCCAGCAGCTTAGGCGGAACAGCGGTTAACTATGGCTACACCTTC
V gene: TRBV14; J gene: TRBJ1-1; D gene: TRBD1; clone size: .; CDR3 protein: CASSPIDRVVTEAFF; CDR3 DNA: TGTGCCAGCAGCCCCATAGACAGGGTGGTTACTGAAGCTTTCTTT
V gene: TRBV23-1; J gene: TRBJ1-1; D gene: .; clone size: once; CDR3 protein: CASSQTPPTGGGTITGEAFF; CDR3 DNA: TGCGCCAGCAGTCAAACCCCTCCCACTGGTGGAGGGACGATCACGGGTGAAGCTTTCTTT
V gene: TRBV9; J gene: TRBJ1-2; D gene: .; clone size: .; CDR3 protein: CASSPMREMSYGYTF; CDR3 DNA: TGTGCCAGCAGCCCCATGAGGGAGATGAGTTATGGCTACACCTTC
V gene: TRBV18; J gene: TRBJ2-1; D gene: TRBD1; clone size: .; CDR3 protein: CASSPRSDRAPYNEQFF; CDR3 DNA: TGTGCCAGCTCACCACGGTCGGACAGGGCTCCCTACAATGAGCAGTTCTTC
V gene: TRBV25-1; J gene: TRBJ1-3; D gene: .; clone size: once; CDR3 protein: CASTLGTASGNTIYF; CDR3 DNA: TGTGCCAGCACCCTCGGAACAGCCTCTGGAAACACCATATATTTT
V gene: TRBV2; J gene: TRBJ2-5; D gene: .; clone size: .; CDR3 protein: CASSEESAETQYF; CDR3 DNA: TGTGCCAGCAGTGAAGAGAGTGCAGAGACCCAGTACTTC
V gene: TRBV6-5; J gene: TRBJ1-4; D gene: .; clone size: .; CDR3 protein: CATKSLTDYNEKLFF; CDR3 DNA: TGTGCCACCAAAAGCCTGACAGATTATAATGAAAAACTGTTTTTT
V gene: TRBV6-5; J gene: TRBJ1-2; D gene: TRBD1; clone size: .; CDR3 protein: CANTSGRDSNYGYTF; CDR3 DNA: TGTGCCAACACCAGCGGGCGGGACAGCAACTATGGCTACACCTTC
V gene: TRBV28; J gene: TRBJ2-7; D gene: .; clone size: .; CDR3 protein: CASSFPSDSPYEQYF; CDR3 DNA: TGTGCCAGCAGTTTCCCTTCGGACAGTCCCTACGAGCAGTACTTC
V gene: TRBV4-2; J gene: TRBJ1-3; D gene: .; clone size: once; CDR3 protein: CASSQETVSGNTIYF; CDR3 DNA: TGTGCCAGCAGCCAAGAGACAGTCTCTGGAAACACCATATATTTT
V gene: TRBV5-1; J gene: TRBJ2-5; D gene: .; clone size: .; CDR3 protein: CASSLQESGENQETQYF; CDR3 DNA: TGCGCCAGCAGCTTACAAGAGTCAGGGGAGAATCAAGAGACCCAGTACTTC
V gene: TRBV11-2; J gene: TRBJ1-2; D gene: TRBD1; clone size: .; CDR3 protein: CASSQDRAYGYTF; CDR3 DNA: TGTGCCAGCAGCCAGGACAGGGCCTATGGCTACACCTTC
V gene: TRBV7-9; J gene: TRBJ1-2; D gene: .; clone size: .; CDR3 protein: CASSLEGATGYTF; CDR3 DNA: TGTGCCAGCAGCTTAGAAGGGGCGACAGGCTACACCTTC
V gene: TRBV2; J gene: TRBJ2-3; D gene: TRBD2; clone size: .; CDR3 protein: CASRLGLESTDTQYF; CDR3 DNA: TGTGCCAGCAGACTCGGACTAGAGAGCACAGATACGCAGTATTTT